This T cell receptor beta chain was observed in a study of cytomegalovirus exposure and HLA in healthy donors. In the PCR, 60 Vbeta and 13 Jbeta primers were used. Sequencing used immunoSEQ multiplex PCR; TCRdb keeps in-frame clones, though not all of them. The table includes about 83,000 clones, roughly 80% detected once. The V and J ends lost 5 bases and 3 bases, in that order; junction bases with no gene match: 13. Germline values: CDR1 MNHEY, CDR2 SMNVEV (reference sequence). The CDR3 is 18 residues long. The clonotype comes from a woman in her 30s in good health and CMV-seronegative. The chain links TRBV27 to TRBJ2-7; 13 positions match TRBD2. The sequenced sample consisted of PBMCs. The CDR3 bases are TGTGCCAGCAGTCCCCTGACTAGCGGGAGGAGATTTAGCTACGAGCAGTACTTC. The encoded protein is CASSPLTSGRRFSYEQYF.